These 6 T cell receptor beta chains came from one sample sequenced in a study of cytomegalovirus exposure and HLA in healthy donors. The PCR had 60 Vbeta and 13 Jbeta primers. Assay used: immunoSEQ multiplex PCR; TCRdb lists only in-frame clones, some missing. The repertoire holds about 150,000 clones, with around four fifths as singletons. Sequencing was carried out using PBMCs. The receptors stem from a boy aged 2-9 years in good health and CMV-seronegative.

The V call is TRBV5-1, the J call TRBJ2-7; 8 bases agree with TRBD1. Germline-derived CDR1 and CDR2 are SGHRS and YFSETQ. This CDR3 contains 16 residues. V trimming: 3 bases; J trimming: 0 bases; junction bases outside the gene matches: 8. The CDR3 DNA is TGCGCCAGCAGCTGGAATCCGGGACAGGTCTCCTACGAGCAGTACTTC. It encodes CASSWNPGQVSYEQYF.

This chain links TRBV5-1 with TRBJ2-7; 8 nucleotides match TRBD1. Per germline, CDR1 SGHRS and CDR2 YFSETQ. The J segment lost 3 bases and the V segment lost 3 bases, leaving 8 bases of the junction unmatched. The CDR3 spans 15 residues. CDR3 sequence (DNA): TGCGCCAGCAGCTCGCGCCAGGGGGCCTACTACGAGCAGTACTTC. Its translation: CASSSRQGAYYEQYF.

The J gene is TRBJ2-7, the V gene TRBV9; 7 nucleotides line up with TRBD1. The CDR3 is 15 residues long. The J segment lost 5 bases and the V segment lost 3 bases, leaving 11 bases of the junction unmatched. In germline, CDR1 is SGDLS, CDR2 YYNGEE. CDR3 sequence reads: CASSASTGLPNEQYF. The DNA of the CDR3 is TGTGCCAGCAGCGCCTCGACAGGGCTTCCCAACGAGCAGTACTTC.

The V gene is TRBV5-1, the J gene TRBJ1-5; D unresolved. CDR1 and CDR2 (germline): SGHRS, YFSETQ. With 6 bases removed from V and 5 bases from J, the gap between germline ends came to 15 bases. The CDR3 has 14 amino acids. The CDR3 here is CASTCWALHQPQHF. CDR3 DNA sequence: TGCGCCAGCACGTGCTGGGCCTTGCATCAGCCCCAGCATTTT.

The chain recombines TRBV19 with TRBJ1-6; D is possibly TRBD1 (6 bases). V dropped 7 bases and J dropped 0 bases, with 10 bases sitting between them. Germline CDR1 and CDR2: LNHDA and SQIVND (reference sequence). There are 15 residues in the CDR3. The DNA of the CDR3 is TGTGCCAGTATGCGGACAGACTCCTATAATTCACCCCTCCACTTT. It yields the protein CASMRTDSYNSPLHF.

The chain has TRBV25-1 and TRBJ1-6; D call uncertain. Trimming took off 4 bases at V and 3 bases at J, with 19 bases between the two ends. There are 18 residues in the CDR3. Germline-derived CDR1 and CDR2 are MGHDK and SYGVNS. The CDR3 reads CASSVAGSGRNYNSPLHF. Here the CDR3 DNA reads TGTGCCAGCAGTGTGGCGGGCTCAGGACGCAACTATAATTCACCCCTCCACTTT.